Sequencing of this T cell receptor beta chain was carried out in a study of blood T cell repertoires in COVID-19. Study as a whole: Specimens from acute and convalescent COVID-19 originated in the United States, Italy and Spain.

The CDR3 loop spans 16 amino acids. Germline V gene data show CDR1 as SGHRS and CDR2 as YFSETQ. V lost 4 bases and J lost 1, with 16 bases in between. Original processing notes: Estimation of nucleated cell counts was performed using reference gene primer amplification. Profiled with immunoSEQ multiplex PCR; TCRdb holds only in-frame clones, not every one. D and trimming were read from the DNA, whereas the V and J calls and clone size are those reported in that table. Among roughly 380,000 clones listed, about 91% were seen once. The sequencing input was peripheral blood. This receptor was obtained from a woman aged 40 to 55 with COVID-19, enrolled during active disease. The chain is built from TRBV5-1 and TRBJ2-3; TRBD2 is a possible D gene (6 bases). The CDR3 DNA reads TGCGCCAGCAGCCGGGGAGGAGGGGTGGGCACAGATACGCAGTATTTT. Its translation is CASSRGGGVGTDTQYF.